This TCR beta chain was retrieved from a study of T cell changes during pregnancy in multiple sclerosis. The V end lost 4 bases, the J end lost 1 base, and 20 bases lay between the germline ends. This CDR3 spans 19 amino acids. Germline V CDR1 and CDR2: MDHEN, SYDVKM. Produced via immunoSEQ multiplex PCR; TCRdb's table is partial and in-frame only. Of approximately 100,000 clones detected, roughly nine tenths appear once; the ten largest clones hold 2% to 3%. The V and J genes are TRBV28 and TRBJ1-6, with D possibly being TRBD1 (6 bases). This sequence was found in a female donor in good health, enrolled as a control in a pregnancy study. The specimen comprised peripheral blood, sampled after pregnancy. The CDR3 sequence is CASSSSGTFDISYNSPLHF. CDR3 coding DNA: TGTGCCAGCAGTTCCTCCGGGACATTTGATATTTCCTATAATTCACCCCTCCACTTT.